These 28 T cell receptor beta chains were sequenced from one sample in a study of prognosis after radiotherapy for stage I lung cancer. CDR3 of TCR beta was amplified from genomic DNA via a two-round multiplex PCR. The first round of PCR was done with primers that matched each TRBV and TRBJ gene. TCRdb recomputed calls from the multiplex PCR reads with MiXCR, one row per CDR3 protein. Among about 12,000 distinct CDR3 sequences listed, around 50% were seen once. The source was PBMCs, collected before or after stereotactic body radiation therapy (not recorded which). The origin of the receptors is a donor aged 50 or older with non-small cell lung cancer.

This clonotype was detected only a few times. The chain combines TRBV19 with TRBJ2-7; D might be TRBD1 or TRBD2, each matching 6 bases. The CDR3 runs 16 residues. Germline V gives CDR1 LNHDA, CDR2 SQIVND (reference sequence). Trimming left V 5 bases short and J 0 bases short, with 17 bases between. This chain's CDR3 is CASSAQGGGLSYEQYF. CDR3 nucleotide sequence: TGTGCCAGTAGTGCTCAGGGTGGGGGGCTCTCCTACGAGCAGTACTTC.

This clonotype was observed at least ten times. This chain joins TRBV19 and TRBJ1-5, with 10 bases lining up with TRBD1. Unmatched junction bases numbered 6, after V lost 3 bases and J lost 7 bases. The CDR3 loop spans 15 amino acids. Germline loops: CDR1 LNHDA, CDR2 SQIVND (reference sequence). DNA of the CDR3: TGTGCCAGTAGTATTGCGGACAGGGGGGGACAGCCCCAGCATTTT. Translating it yields CASSIADRGGQPQHF.

V is TRBV7-8 and J is TRBJ1-6; 8 bases are a match to TRBD1. Germline CDR1 and CDR2: SGHVS and FQNEAQ. Germline trimming cut 1 base from V and 7 bases from J; bases unmatched to any gene: 3. CDR3 length equals 15 residues. This chain's CDR3 is CASSLGQGNNSPLHF. CDR3 DNA sequence: TGTGCCAGCAGCTTAGGACAGGGGAACAATTCACCCCTCCACTTT.

A word on this clonotype: Since a much larger clone is just one base distant, this may be a read error. V usage is TRBV6-1 and J usage is TRBJ2-1; a weak D match, TRBD1 (7 bases). The CDR3 loop spans 16 amino acids. The V end lost 7 bases, the J end lost 10 bases, and 26 bases lay between the germline ends. The V gene's germline CDR1 is MNHNS and CDR2 SASEGT. For the CDR3, the DNA is TGTGCCAGCAATGACGAGGACAGGAGTAGCGGCTGGGAGCAGTTCTTC. Protein: CASNDEDRSSGWEQFF.

With regard to this clonotype: The conserved phenylalanine or tryptophan is not found at the CDR3 terminus, so this likely reflects a read error. The genes are TRBV6-2 or TRBV6-3 and TRBJ2-7, with D uncertain. CDR3 size: 14 residues. Germline V gene data show CDR1 as MNHEY and CDR2 as SVGEGT. Trimming left V 6 bases short and J 2 bases short, with 14 bases between. The DNA for the CDR3 is TGTGCCAGCAGCTCTCCCCAAGCCGCCTACGAGCAGTACCTC. Translating gives CASSSPQAAYEQYL.

The chain recombines TRBV6-1 with TRBJ2-6, with 13 bases aligning to TRBD2. CDR1 is MNHNS and CDR2 is SASEGT in the germline V gene. The J segment lost 10 bases and the V segment lost 11 bases, leaving 17 bases of the junction unmatched. The CDR3 length is 17 residues. In nucleotides, the CDR3 is TGTGCCGTCGGACTAGCGGGAGCCCCCTCTGGGGTAAACGTCCTGACTTTC. Amino acids: CAVGLAGAPSGVNVLTF.

Judged by abundance, this clonotype is medium-sized (0.01 to 0.1%). This rearrangement joins TRBV4-1 to TRBJ1-3, with TRBD1 identical over 7 bases. The CDR3 is made up of 15 amino acids. V was pared by 0 bases and J by 6 bases, with 5 bases of the junction left unmatched. The germline gives CDR1 MGHRA, CDR2 YSYEKL. CDR3 sequence (DNA): TGCGCCAGCAGCCAAGAAGGGAAGGGGGCAAACACCATATATTTT. Protein product: CASSQEGKGANTIYF.

At least ten counts were recorded for this clonotype. The V and J genes are TRBV9 and TRBJ2-7, with TRBD1 matching 8 bases. V dropped 3 bases and J dropped 1; count of bases not matched to a gene: 12. Germline assignment: CDR1 SGDLS and CDR2 YYNGEE. The CDR3 is made up of 17 amino acids. CDR3 amino acids: CASSAPGTGITSYEQYF. DNA of the CDR3: TGTGCCAGCAGCGCACCCGGGACAGGAATTACTTCCTACGAGCAGTACTTC.

With regard to this clonotype: This likely came from a read error, as a far larger clone is one base away. CDR3 nucleotide sequence: TGTGCCAGCAGAAATGGACTAGCGGGCAGAAACACCGGGGAGCTGTTTTTT. Amino acid sequence: CASRNGLAGRNTGELFF. The V call is TRBV6-5, the J call TRBJ2-2; TRBD2 aligns across 11 bases. There are 17 residues in the CDR3. CDR1 is MNHEY, CDR2 SVGAGI, per germline. V lost 6 bases, J lost 2 bases, and 8 bases stayed unmatched.

CDR3 loop: CASSALGEVSTGELFF. The CDR3 DNA is TGTGCCAGCAGTGCCCTAGGGGAGGTTAGCACCGGGGAGCTGTTTTTT. The chain links TRBV6-1 to TRBJ2-2; TRBD2 might be the D (6 bases). CDR1 and CDR2 from the germline V gene are MNHNS and SASEGT. This CDR3 spans 16 amino acids. V was trimmed by 4 bases and J by 4 bases, leaving 16 bases between them.

Judged by abundance, this clonotype is medium-sized. The V gene is TRBV6-1, the J gene TRBJ1-5; a possible D gene is TRBD1 (6 bases). Between the trimmed V and J ends, which lost 5 bases and 2 bases, there was a span of 25 bases. The CDR3 has 19 residues. The germline CDR1 and CDR2 sequences are MNHNS and SASEGT. Here the CDR3 reads CASSKSRPQGRLGNQPQHF. The CDR3 bases are TGTGCCAGCAGTAAAAGCCGGCCACAGGGAAGATTGGGCAATCAGCCCCAGCATTTT.

Turning to this clonotype: Since a much larger clone is just one base distant, this may be a read error. The chain links TRBV4-2 to TRBJ2-5; D is uncertain. There are 15 residues in the CDR3. Germline values: CDR1 LGHNA, CDR2 YNFKEQ. Written as DNA, the CDR3 is TGTGCCAGCAGCCAAGATCAAGGCACACAAGATACCCAGTACTTC. The encoded protein is CASSQDQGTQDTQYF.

The chain is built from TRBV7-3 and TRBJ2-2, with a possible D match to TRBD1 (6 bases). Germline V gene data show CDR1 as SGHTA and CDR2 as FQGTGA. V was pared by 5 bases and J by 6 bases, with 16 bases between. This CDR3 has 15 amino acids. CDR3 residues: CASSPGAGRAGELFF. The CDR3 DNA sequence: TGTGCCAGCAGCCCAGGGGCGGGTAGGGCCGGGGAGCTGTTTTTT.

The sample holds many counts of this clonotype. The chain recombines TRBV7-8 with TRBJ1-4, with no clear D. Trimming pared 0 bases from V and 3 bases from J, leaving 11 bases between. The CDR3 sequence is 16 residues long. Germline V CDR1 and CDR2: SGHVS, FQNEAQ. The CDR3 sequence is CASSLAARGSNEKLFF. As DNA, the CDR3 is TGTGCCAGCAGCTTAGCGGCCCGAGGTTCTAATGAAAAACTGTTTTTT.

The chain has TRBV30 and TRBJ2-1; 7 bases line up with TRBD2. V shed 0 bases and J 6 bases; nucleotides not matched to a gene: 8. Germline V lookup: CDR1 GTSNPN, CDR2 SVGIG (reference sequence). CDR3 size: 15 residues. DNA for the CDR3: TGTGCCTGGAGTGTACGCGGCGGGAGCACCAATGAGCAGTTCTTC. This codes for CAWSVRGGSTNEQFF.

The sample holds many counts of this clonotype. This chain connects TRBV6-1 to TRBJ1-1, with a tentative D call TRBD1 (5 bases). Per the germline V gene, CDR1 is MNHNS and CDR2 is SASEGT. The CDR3 runs 16 residues. The ends were cut back, 6 bases at V and 1 base at J, with 18 bases in the middle. Here the CDR3 reads CASRGGGAGRNTEAFF. The CDR3 DNA reads TGTGCCAGCAGGGGGGGGGGTGCAGGAAGGAACACTGAAGCTTTCTTT.

To note about this clonotype: The junction differs from germline at one of its ends, possibly a read error. The rearrangement uses TRBV10-3 and TRBJ1-1, with TRBD1 as a possible D gene (5 bases). Germline CDR1 is ENHRY and CDR2 is SYGVKD. This CDR3 is 13 amino acids long. For the CDR3, the DNA is TGTGCCATCAGTACATGGCAGGGAACTGAAGCTTTGTTT. Protein sequence: CAISTWQGTEALF.

This chain uses TRBV6-1 with TRBJ2-5, with 8 bases that match TRBD1. The CDR3 sequence is 14 residues long. J lost 5 bases, V lost 7 bases, and 9 bases had no gene match. The germline V gene has CDR1 MNHNS and CDR2 SASEGT. CDR3 region: CASIPGQEVETQYF. The CDR3 nucleotides are TGTGCCAGCATCCCGGGACAGGAAGTGGAGACCCAGTACTTC.

As to this clonotype: A junction boundary mismatches the germline segment, possibly from a read error. The rearrangement joins TRBV27 to TRBJ1-2; TRBD1 matches 7 bases. CDR1 is MNHEY and CDR2 is SMNVEV in the germline V gene (reference sequence). This CDR3 has 13 residues. The CDR3 DNA is TGTGCCAGCAGCGGGTACAGGGGCTATGTCTACACCTTC. As protein: CASSGYRGYVYTF.

V is TRBV6-6 and J is TRBJ1-1; 9 bases agree with TRBD1. Germline CDR1 and CDR2: MNHNY and SVGAGI (reference sequence). With 7 bases clipped from V and 1 base from J, the junction kept 1 base outside the gene matches. The CDR3 sequence is 13 residues long. The chain's CDR3 is CASKGQGNTEAFF. CDR3 in DNA: TGTGCCAGCAAGGGACAGGGGAACACTGAAGCTTTCTTT.

This clonotype was counted many times. A read error may account for a junction end that differs from germline. The chain has TRBV9 and TRBJ2-5; either TRBD1 or TRBD2 may fit D (5 bases each). The CDR3 spans 11 residues. Germline loops: CDR1 SGDLS, CDR2 YYNGEE. This CDR3 reads CASSVVGTPYF. CDR3 nucleotides: TGTGCCAGCAGCGTAGTGGGGACCCCGTACTTC.

The V gene is TRBV11-1, the J gene TRBJ2-7; D not resolved. V was cut by 2 bases and J by 5 bases, with 10 bases left in between. Germline loops: CDR1 SGHAT, CDR2 FQDESV (reference sequence). This CDR3 region has 13 residues. CDR3 residues: CASSLRAGDEQYF. CDR3 nucleotides: TGTGCCAGCAGCTTAAGGGCTGGGGACGAGCAGTACTTC. The variable domain in full, with the rest retrieved from reference TRBV11-1 and TRBJ2-7, is EAEVAQSPRYKITEKSQAVAFWCDPISGHATLYWYRQILGQGPELLVQFQDESVVDDSQLPKDRFSAERLKGVDSTLKIQPAELGDSAMYLCASSLRAGDEQYFGPGTRLTVT.

This clonotype was counted at least ten times. CDR3 nucleotides: TGTGCCAGCAGCTTGGGGCAGGGTAACTCACCCCTCCACTTT. Residues: CASSLGQGNSPLHF. V gene TRBV5-6 combines with J gene TRBJ1-6, with D possibly being TRBD1 (5 bases). CDR1 and CDR2 (germline): SGHDT, YYEEEE. The length of the CDR3 is 14 residues. Trimming pared 0 bases from V and 10 bases from J, leaving 11 bases between. The full variable domain, in which reference TRBV5-6 and TRBJ1-6 provide the parts outside the CDR3, is DAGVTQSPTHLIKTRGQQVTLRCSPKSGHDTVSWYQQALGQGPQFIFQYYEEEERQRGNFPDRFSGHQFPNYSSELNVNALLLGDSALYLCASSLGQGNSPLHFGNGTRLTVT.

On this clonotype itself: One end of the junction is discordant with germline, which a read error may explain. This chain uses TRBV27 with TRBJ2-2; D perhaps matches TRBD2 (5 bases). Per the germline V gene, CDR1 is MNHEY and CDR2 is SMNVEV (reference sequence). The CDR3 totals 13 residues. The CDR3 coding sequence is TGTTCCAGCAGTCTCTCGAACACCGGGGAGCTTTTTTTT. It encodes CSSSLSNTGELFF.

Regarding this clonotype: At one end, the junction sequence differs from germline, possibly due to a read error. This chain links TRBV7-6 with TRBJ2-2, with TRBD1 as a possible D gene (5 bases). The germline V gene encodes CDR1 SGHVS and CDR2 FNYEAQ. The CDR3 sequence is 15 residues long. The CDR3 nucleotides read TGTGCCAGCAACTTACGCTTAAGGGGCACCGGGGAGCTGTTTTTT. Its translation: CASNLRLRGTGELFF.

In its sample, this clonotype was seen many times. The V and J genes are TRBV11-2 and TRBJ1-1, with 7 positions matching TRBD1. V gave up 1 base and J gave up 8 bases; unmatched junction bases: 4. Germline values: CDR1 SGHAT, CDR2 FQNNGV. CDR3 length equals 13 residues. CDR3 in DNA: TGTGCCAGCAGCTTAGCAGGGGGGGACGAAGCTTTCTTT. It encodes CASSLAGGDEAFF.

Concerning this clonotype itself: With a far larger clone one base away, a read error is the likely cause. The CDR3 region is CASIRAGFMVWELFF. CDR3 bases: TGTGCCAGCATTAGGGCAGGGTTTATGGTCTGGGAGCTGTTTTTT. V gene TRBV6-4 combines with J gene TRBJ2-2, with D tentatively TRBD1 (5 bases). The V gene's germline CDR1 is MRHNA and CDR2 SNTAGT. CDR3 length: 15 residues. Trimming removed 7 bases at V and 9 bases at J, with 21 bases between.

The V call is TRBV20-1, the J call TRBJ2-7, with D perhaps matching TRBD2 (6 bases). This CDR3 region has 15 residues. Germline-derived CDR1 and CDR2 are DFQATT and SNEGSKA (reference sequence). V lost 1 base, J lost 0 bases, and 13 bases lay in between. Here the CDR3 DNA reads TGCAGTGCTAGAGGTTCCCCGCGGGGCTCCTACGAGCAGTACTTC. Protein: CSARGSPRGSYEQYF.